Given below is one T cell receptor beta chain in context. Its antigen is not known. Assay used: immunoSEQ multiplex PCR; TCRdb lists only in-frame clones, some missing. The repertoire includes 150,000 to 180,000 clones, roughly 90% of them detected once, and 2.5% to 4% sits in the top ten. This specimen belongs to a study of T cell responses to AZD1222 COVID-19 vaccine. Study information: Doses given second, at about 4 or about 12 weeks, were pooled. Findings and limits, study-wide: At study baseline, merely six AZD1222 recipients were seropositive. With two AZD1222 doses given, Spike-specific TCR breadth and depth both rose. Repertoire sampling happened only post peak T cell response.

This CDR3 has 15 amino acids. J gave up 5 bases and V 0 bases, and 6 bases lay outside the gene matches. CDR1 and CDR2 (germline): SGDLS, YYNGEE. The sample was peripheral blood, taken on day 0 of AZD1222 vaccination. This receptor was obtained from an adult in good health. The rearrangement uses TRBV9 and TRBJ1-2, with 8 nucleotides matching TRBD1. CDR3 in DNA: TGTGCCAGCAGCGTAGGAACAGGGGGACAGTATGGCTACACCTTC. Translated: CASSVGTGGQYGYTF. Full variable domain (rest looked up from reference TRBV9 and TRBJ1-2): DSGVTQTPKHLITATGQRVTLRCSPRSGDLSVYWYQQSLDQGLQFLIQYYNGEERAKGNILERFSAQQFPDLHSELNLSSLELGDSALYFCASSVGTGGQYGYTFGSGTRLTVV.